Sequencing of this T cell receptor beta chain was carried out in a study of blood T cells in healthy people across ages (dated by TCRdb to the mid-2010s). A note on the overall study: Template switching captured roughly one uniquely barcoded TCR beta cDNA molecule per two T cells in model experiments. The study measured age-related changes in TCR beta repertoire diversity using deep sequencing normalized with unique cDNA molecular identifiers. Four age groups were formed from the donors: young (average approximately 15 years), middle-aged (less than 40), aged (62) and long-lived (approximately 80). To avoid experimental bias, donors of different ages were randomly spread across the sequencing lanes. Using the same blood draw, the study looked at two additional independent replicas of 1 million unique cDNA reads for two donors, one aged 18 to 29 and the other aged 80 or older.

The CDR3 has 20 amino acids, counting the end cysteine and phenylalanine. The sequence is cut down to CDR3 DNA, 60 bases in frame from base 1. The junction shows trimming of 6 bases on V and 6 bases on J, and the gene matches do not reach 25 bases of it. A single count supports this clonotype. This clone's antigen is unknown. Qualities for individual bases were not recorded, and no much larger clone is one base off. The donors were a few dozen Caucasian individuals from Russia, aged roughly 6 to 100 years, who were systemically healthy. Approximately 9 milliliters of peripheral blood were collected from each donor into EDTA-treated Vacutainer tubes. Ficoll-Paque density-gradient centrifugation was used to isolate PBMCs, with at least 6 million per sample. Trizol reagent was used to extract total RNA from PBMCs, with at least 5.5 micrograms per sample. The percentages of naive CD45RAhigh/CD27high T cells were determined by flow cytometry on a PBMC aliquot from every donor.

The paper as a whole reports these results and caveats: Observed TCR beta diversity correlated strongly with the percentage of naive T cells measured by flow cytometry. Donor CMV infection status was unknown, potentially confounding age-related changes in expanded clonotypes. Because profiling used bulk unsorted PBMCs, naive and antigen-experienced compartments could not be compared conclusively. The long-lived group showed more naive CD4+ T cells, fewer expanded clones and increased TCR diversity than the aged group, suggesting age selection. As age increased, observed TCR beta diversity per million T cells dropped in a roughly linear way, and a significant reduction was already evident by age 40. Estimates of total diversity from one million sequenced T cells were regarded as lower bounds and underestimates.

Receptor libraries were prepared by 5' RACE. Sequenced using an Illumina HiSeq 2500. A second PCR of 7 to 11 cycles was run with a J-beta primer mix and a sample-barcoded 5' primer. A template-switch 5' adaptor carrying 12 random nucleotides introduced a unique molecular identifier onto each TCR beta cDNA molecule. At least 2.5 million CDR3-containing paired-end reads were obtained from each sample. First-strand cDNA synthesis was performed from all RNA using the Mint cDNA synthesis kit, with priming by a TRBC-specific oligonucleotide. All cDNA was treated with uracil-DNA glycosylase and then went through a first 18-cycle PCR with the universal primers M1SS and BC2_uni_R. On the authors' methods: For normalization, 1 million high-quality reads, each with a distinct molecular identifier, were randomly selected from each sample. Instead of being binned into consensus sequences, reads that shared molecular identifiers were thrown out. MiTCR, run with a Q25 quality threshold and the strictest error-elimination algorithm, handled CDR3 identification, clonotype clustering and error correction. A nonparametric unseen species model with Euler transformation was used to estimate lower-bound total TCR beta diversity. Clones were called with MiXCR by TCRdb after fastp trimmed the public reads at Q25, and only in-frame beta chains were retained. Rows merge per CDR3 protein into single entries with the most common DNA and genes. These V and J calls derive from TCRdb rather than the authors' analysis. Across this sample there are about 1.4 million distinct CDR3 sequences, with roughly 60% seen only once. The ten top clones hold 5% to 7% of the sample.

The TCR comes from a man aged 18 to 35 in good health. The sequenced material came from blood. Rearrangement joined TRBV12-3 or TRBV12-4 to TRBJ2-1; 8 bases in between match TRBD1. CDR3 protein: CASRSTSGTGLLGPTNEQFF. The nucleotides read TGTGCCAGCAGGTCGACCTCCGGGACAGGATTACTGGGACCTACCAATGAGCAGTTCTTC.